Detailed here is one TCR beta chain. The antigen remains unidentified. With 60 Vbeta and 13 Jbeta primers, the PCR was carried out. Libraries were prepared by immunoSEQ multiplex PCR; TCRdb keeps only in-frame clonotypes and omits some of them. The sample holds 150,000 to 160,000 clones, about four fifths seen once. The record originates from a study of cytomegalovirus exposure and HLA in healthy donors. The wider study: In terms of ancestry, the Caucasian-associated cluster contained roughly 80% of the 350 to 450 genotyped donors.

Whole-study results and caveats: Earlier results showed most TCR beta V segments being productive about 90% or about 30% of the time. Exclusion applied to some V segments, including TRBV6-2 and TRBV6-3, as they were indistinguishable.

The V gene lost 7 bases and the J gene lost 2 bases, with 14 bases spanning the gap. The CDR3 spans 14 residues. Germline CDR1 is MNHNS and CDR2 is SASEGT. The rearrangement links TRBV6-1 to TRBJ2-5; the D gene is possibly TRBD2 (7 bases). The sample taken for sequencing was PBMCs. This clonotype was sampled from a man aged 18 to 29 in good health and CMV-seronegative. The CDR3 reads CASTTRGGQETQYF. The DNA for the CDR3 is TGTGCCAGCACCACAAGGGGGGGGCAAGAGACCCAGTACTTC.